These T cell receptor beta chains were read from a single sample in a study of blood T cell repertoires in COVID-19. The assay was immunoSEQ multiplex PCR, and TCRdb's table has in-frame clones only and misses some. Of over 90,000 clones detected, almost 80% appear once; the ten largest clones hold about 9.3%. The sequencing input was peripheral blood. Every receptor here comes from a man aged 55 to 70 with active or convalescent COVID-19. CDR3s include the opening cysteine and the closing phenylalanine or tryptophan. The listing skips clone size in some rows; elsewhere it reads once, few, many or a size class.

CDR3 protein | J gene | V gene | clone size
CASSLFQTTHNEQFF | TRBJ2-1 | TRBV5-6 | NA
CASSDLGQGNTEAFF | TRBJ1-1 | TRBV6-1 | NA
CASSQVGSWTSGGLSDTQYF | TRBJ2-3 | TRBV3-1/TRBV3-2 | NA
CASSHYRSSYEQYF | TRBJ2-7 | TRBV11-2 | few
CSAKGGGEQYF | TRBJ2-7 | TRBV20-1 | NA
CASSMGGLNSNQPQHF | TRBJ1-5 | TRBV19 | NA
CASRTGWVYGYTF | TRBJ1-2 | TRBV6-5 | NA
CASSPGTRGGEQFF | TRBJ2-1 | TRBV19 | NA
CASSYGGGAKNIQYF | TRBJ2-4 | TRBV6-2/TRBV6-3 | NA
CASSPSEVAGGYNEQFF | TRBJ2-1 | TRBV7-9 | once
CASSPGVTDTGELFF | TRBJ2-2 | TRBV7-2 | few
CAWRESGYTF | TRBJ1-2 | TRBV30 | NA
CASIQRGGPQTQYF | TRBJ2-5 | TRBV5-6 | NA
CASSPRESGNTIYF | TRBJ1-3 | TRBV3-1/TRBV3-2 | NA
CASSQGYSYEQYF | TRBJ2-7 | TRBV18 | NA
CASRHLAGPPHDTQYF | TRBJ2-3 | TRBV7-8 | NA
CASSLSGAADGYTF | TRBJ1-2 | TRBV7-9 | NA
CASSLGTAYNEQFF | TRBJ2-1 | TRBV5-4 | few
CASSLEGQGANNEQFF | TRBJ2-1 | TRBV5-1 | NA
CAWWTGRETGYTF | TRBJ1-2 | TRBV30 | NA
CASRTYSNTGELFF | TRBJ2-2 | TRBV7-2 | NA
CAISDGGGKNIQYF | TRBJ2-4 | TRBV10-3 | NA
CASSPGGTMGEAFF | TRBJ1-1 | TRBV18 | few
CASSLGQPDSYNEQFF | TRBJ2-1 | TRBV6-5 | few
CARSLEDCEGMNYGYTF | TRBJ1-2 | TRBV5-3 | NA
CASSVRGQETQYF | TRBJ2-5 | TRBV2 | few
CASSSIAGQRNSPLHF | TRBJ1-6 | TRBV11-2 | NA
CATSWGQEETQYF | TRBJ2-5 | TRBV24-1 | NA
CASSGLVGVF | TRBJ2-4 | TRBV27 | NA
CASSFIQSNEKLFF | TRBJ1-4 | TRBV28 | few
CASSSDRLGYTF | TRBJ1-2 | TRBV7-2 | NA
CASSLATASANTGELFF | TRBJ2-2 | TRBV5-1 | once
CASSSEAGELFF | TRBJ2-2 | TRBV7-2 | NA
CASSLTSGTGDNEQFF | TRBJ2-1 | TRBV9 | NA
CASRASGVRTDTQYF | TRBJ2-3 | TRBV6-5 | NA
CASTSGTGKVGSYNEQFF | TRBJ2-1 | TRBV11-2 | NA
CASSLGNTGLAGTNEQFF | TRBJ2-1 | TRBV5-1 | once
CASSPRRTGTDTQYF | TRBJ2-3 | TRBV18 | NA
CASSEATRWRQTYEQYF | TRBJ2-7 | TRBV6-1 | NA
CASSSTGATNEKLFF | TRBJ1-4 | TRBV6-5 | NA
CASHRGARTEAFF | TRBJ1-1 | TRBV6-6 | NA
CASSFIENEQFF | TRBJ2-1 | TRBV12-3/TRBV12-4 | NA
CSATTGGGYTF | TRBJ1-2 | TRBV20-1 | NA
CASFVRVGGTEAFF | TRBJ1-1 | TRBV2 | NA
CASSLAGRDQETQYF | TRBJ2-5 | TRBV5-1 | NA
CASSPRGTGGLGYTF | TRBJ1-2 | TRBV28 | NA
CASTEQGWSYGYTF | TRBJ1-2 | TRBV6-5 | NA
CASSPSGNQPQHF | TRBJ1-5 | TRBV18 | many
CASSYGAGSGNTIYF | TRBJ1-3 | TRBV6-6 | NA
CASSPAGLAASTDTQYF | TRBJ2-3 | TRBV6-2/TRBV6-3 | NA
CASSPGVSLAKNIQYF | TRBJ2-4 | TRBV9 | NA
CASSSRGYF | TRBJ2-5 | TRBV7-9 | NA
CASSLGLAASTDTQYF | TRBJ2-3 | TRBV18 | NA